A selection of T cell receptor beta chains follows, all from one sample in a study of post-analysis software for immune sequencing data. Via MiXCR, TCRdb re-called the PCR reads, giving one row per CDR3 protein. The sample contains about 770,000 distinct CDR3 sequences, around 45% of which appear only once. Sample: blood. All receptors come from a girl aged 10 to 17 with multiple sclerosis. The CDR3 runs from the conserved cysteine through the conserved F or W. The D gene is left open where the match is weak. Some rows have no size entry. The others give once, few or many, or a class for an expanded clone.

j_call v_call clone_size d_call cdr3_nt cdr3_aa
TRBJ2-7 TRBV19 . TRBD1 TGTGCCAGTAGTATTGAGACAGGGGTGGCCTACGAGCAGTACTTC CASSIETGVAYEQYF
TRBJ2-1 TRBV15 . TRBD1 TGTGCCACCTTTACCGGGACAGGGGACAATGAGCAGTTCTTC CATFTGTGDNEQFF
TRBJ1-4 TRBV5-1 . . TGCGCCAGCAGCTTTGGGCGGCAGCCAACTAATGAAAAACTGTTTTTT CASSFGRQPTNEKLFF
TRBJ1-5 TRBV11-2 . . TGTGCCAGCATTAAAGGTCGACCGGAGGGCAATCAGCCCCAGCATTTT CASIKGRPEGNQPQHF
TRBJ1-5 TRBV4-2 . TRBD1 TGTGCCAGCAGCCAGGGGAACCGGGACAGAGATCAGCCCCGGCATTTT CASSQGNRDRDQPRHF
TRBJ2-6 TRBV7-6 few . TGTGCCAGCAGCGGGTTCGGTCAAAGCTCTGGGGCCAACGTCCTGACTTTC CASSGFGQSSGANVLTF
TRBJ2-7 TRBV28 . . TGTGCCAGCAGTTTTGGTGGTCTGGAGTCGACCCACGAGCAGTACTTC CASSFGGLESTHEQYF
TRBJ2-1 TRBV6-5 . TRBD2 TGTGCCAGCAGTTACAAGGGCGGGAGGTCCAATGAGCAGTTCTTC CASSYKGGRSNEQFF
TRBJ2-7 TRBV20-1 few . TGCAGTGCTAGAGAGATTGTTCCACCCTCCTACAATGAGCAGTACTTC CSAREIVPPSYNEQYF
TRBJ1-5 TRBV20-1 . . TGCAGTGCTAGGCGGGACAATAGCAATCAGCCCCAGCATTTT CSARRDNSNQPQHF
TRBJ2-1 TRBV15 . TRBD1 TGTGCCACCAGCCGCAGCAGGGGGCAAAATGAGCAGTTCTTC CATSRSRGQNEQFF
TRBJ2-3 TRBV7-8 few TRBD2 TGTGCCAGCAGCCCAATTTGGGTTAGCGGGAGGGCCGCAGATACGCAGTATTTT CASSPIWVSGRAADTQYF
TRBJ1-2 TRBV4-2 . TRBD1 TGTGCCAGCAGCCACCTTGGGACAGCGAAATATGGCTACACCTTC CASSHLGTAKYGYTF